A single T cell receptor beta chain is shown here with its context. Its antigen is undetermined. Both TRBC1 and TRBC2 were covered by a beta constant-region primer of two equimolar oligonucleotides. Ligated cDNA was amplified by four rounds of PCR with nested alpha and beta constant-region primers and SP2. TCRdb analysed the UMI-ligation and nested PCR reads with MiXCR anew, one entry per CDR3 protein. The sample consists of tens of thousands of distinct CDR3 sequences, about 10% of them appearing once. The data belong to a study of naive and memory T cell subsets. Study-level results: Over 95% of naive TCR sequences appeared only once after error correction, unlike memory subsets.

Cells stained for CD3, CD4, CD8, CD45RA and CD27 were sorted into four subsets. Per the germline V gene, CDR1 is SEHNR and CDR2 is FQNEAQ (reference sequence). The CDR3 is 14 residues long. V was clipped by 0 bases and J by 9 bases, with 9 bases between them. The chain carries TRBV7-9 and TRBJ1-6; D is possibly TRBD1 (5 bases). This sequence originates from a human donor in good health. Input material: naive CD8+ T cells from blood. CDR3 residues: CASSLASRVSPLHF. In DNA, the CDR3 is TGTGCCAGCAGCTTAGCCTCCAGGGTTTCACCCCTCCACTTT.